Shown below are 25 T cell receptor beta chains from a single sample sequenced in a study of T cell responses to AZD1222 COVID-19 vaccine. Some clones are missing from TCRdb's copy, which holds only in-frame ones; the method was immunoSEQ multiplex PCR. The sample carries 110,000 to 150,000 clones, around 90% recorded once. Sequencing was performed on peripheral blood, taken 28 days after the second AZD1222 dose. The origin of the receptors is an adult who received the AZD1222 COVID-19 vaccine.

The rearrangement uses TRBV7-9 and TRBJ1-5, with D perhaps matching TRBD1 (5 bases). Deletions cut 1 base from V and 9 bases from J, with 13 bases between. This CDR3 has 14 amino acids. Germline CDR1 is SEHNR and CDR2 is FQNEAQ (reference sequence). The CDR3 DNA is TGTGCCAGCAGCTTAGGAACAGGCGGACGGCCCCAGCATTTT. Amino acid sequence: CASSLGTGGRPQHF.

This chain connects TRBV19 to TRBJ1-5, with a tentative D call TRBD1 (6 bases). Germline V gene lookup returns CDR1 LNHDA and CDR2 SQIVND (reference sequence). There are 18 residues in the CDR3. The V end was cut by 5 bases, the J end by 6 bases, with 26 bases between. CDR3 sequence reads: CASSPRQGRAPGGQPQHF. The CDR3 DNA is TGTGCCAGTAGTCCAAGGCAGGGGCGGGCCCCAGGCGGTCAGCCCCAGCATTTT.

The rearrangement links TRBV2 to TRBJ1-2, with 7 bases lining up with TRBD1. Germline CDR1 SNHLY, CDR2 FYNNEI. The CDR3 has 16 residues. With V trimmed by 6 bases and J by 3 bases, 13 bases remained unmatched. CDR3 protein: CASRPDRVGGDYGYTF. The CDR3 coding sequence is TGTGCCAGCAGACCTGACAGGGTCGGCGGTGACTATGGCTACACCTTC.

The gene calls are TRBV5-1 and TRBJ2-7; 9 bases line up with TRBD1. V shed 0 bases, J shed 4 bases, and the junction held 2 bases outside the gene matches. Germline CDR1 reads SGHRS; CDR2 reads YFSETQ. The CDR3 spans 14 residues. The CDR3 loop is CASSLDRGQYEQYF. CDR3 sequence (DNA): TGCGCCAGCAGCTTGGACAGGGGGCAGTACGAGCAGTACTTC.

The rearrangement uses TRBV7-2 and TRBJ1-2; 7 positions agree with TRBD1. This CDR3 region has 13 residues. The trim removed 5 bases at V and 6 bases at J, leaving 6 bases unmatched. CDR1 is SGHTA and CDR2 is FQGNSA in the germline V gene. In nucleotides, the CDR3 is TGTGCCAGCAGCCCCGTACAGGGGCATGGCTACACCTTC. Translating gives CASSPVQGHGYTF. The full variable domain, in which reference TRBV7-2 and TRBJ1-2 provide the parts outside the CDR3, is GAGVSQSPSNKVTEKGKDVELRCDPISGHTALYWYRQSLGQGLEFLIYFQGNSAPDKSGLPSDRFSAERTGGSVSTLTIQRTQQEDSAVYLCASSPVQGHGYTFGSGTRLTVV.

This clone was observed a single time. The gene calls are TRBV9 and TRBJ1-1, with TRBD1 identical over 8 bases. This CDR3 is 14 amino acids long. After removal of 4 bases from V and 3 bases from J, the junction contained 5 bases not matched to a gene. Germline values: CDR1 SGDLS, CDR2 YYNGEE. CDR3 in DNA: TGTGCCAGCAGCCCCCAACAGGGGGACACTGAAGCTTTCTTT. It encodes CASSPQQGDTEAFF. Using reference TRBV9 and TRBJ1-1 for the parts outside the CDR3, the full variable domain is DSGVTQTPKHLITATGQRVTLRCSPRSGDLSVYWYQQSLDQGLQFLIQYYNGEERAKGNILERFSAQQFPDLHSELNLSSLELGDSALYFCASSPQQGDTEAFFGQGTRLTVV.

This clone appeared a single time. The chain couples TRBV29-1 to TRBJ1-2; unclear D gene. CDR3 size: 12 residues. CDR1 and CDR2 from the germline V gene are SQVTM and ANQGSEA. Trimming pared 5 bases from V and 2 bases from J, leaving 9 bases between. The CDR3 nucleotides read TGCAGCGTTTCCCAGCGGAACTATGGCTACACCTTC. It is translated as CSVSQRNYGYTF. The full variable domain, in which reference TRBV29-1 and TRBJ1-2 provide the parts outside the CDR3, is SAVISQKPSRDICQRGTSLTIQCQVDSQVTMMFWYRQQPGQSLTLIATANQGSEATYESGFVIDKFPISRPNLTFSTLTVSNMSPEDSSIYLCSVSQRNYGYTFGSGTRLTVV.

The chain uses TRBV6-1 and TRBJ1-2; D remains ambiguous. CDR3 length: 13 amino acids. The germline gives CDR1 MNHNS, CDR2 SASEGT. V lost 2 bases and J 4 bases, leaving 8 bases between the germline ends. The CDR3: CASSEWLGYGYTF. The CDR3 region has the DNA TGTGCCAGCAGTGAATGGTTAGGCTATGGCTACACCTTC.

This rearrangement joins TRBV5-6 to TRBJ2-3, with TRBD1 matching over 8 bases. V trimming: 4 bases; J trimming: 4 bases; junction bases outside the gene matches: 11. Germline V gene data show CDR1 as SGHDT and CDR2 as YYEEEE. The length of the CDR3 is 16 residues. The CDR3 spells CASSPQQGVVADTQYF. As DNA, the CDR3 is TGTGCCAGCAGCCCCCAACAGGGGGTGGTTGCAGATACGCAGTATTTT.

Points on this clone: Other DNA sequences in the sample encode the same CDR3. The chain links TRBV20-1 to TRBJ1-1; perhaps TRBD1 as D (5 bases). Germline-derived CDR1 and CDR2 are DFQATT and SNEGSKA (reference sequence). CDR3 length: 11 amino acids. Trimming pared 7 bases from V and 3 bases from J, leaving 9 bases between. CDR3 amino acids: CSGQGDTEAFF. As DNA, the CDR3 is TGCAGTGGGCAGGGAGACACTGAAGCTTTCTTT.

The CDR3 bases are TGTGCCAGCAGCCCCAGGGGGGGGGAGAGCCCTTATAATTCACCCCTCCACTTT. Its protein is CASSPRGGESPYNSPLHF. The chain uses TRBV7-9 and TRBJ1-6; 7 nucleotides agree with TRBD1. J gave up 4 bases and V 5 bases, and 14 bases lay outside the gene matches. Germline assignment: CDR1 SEHNR and CDR2 FQNEAQ (reference sequence). The CDR3 is 18 residues long.

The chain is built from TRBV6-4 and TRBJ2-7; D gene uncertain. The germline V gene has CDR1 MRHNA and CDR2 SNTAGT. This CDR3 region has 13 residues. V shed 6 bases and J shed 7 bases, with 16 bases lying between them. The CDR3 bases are TGTGCCAGCAGCATGACTGGATATGGGGAGCAGTACTTC. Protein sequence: CASSMTGYGEQYF.

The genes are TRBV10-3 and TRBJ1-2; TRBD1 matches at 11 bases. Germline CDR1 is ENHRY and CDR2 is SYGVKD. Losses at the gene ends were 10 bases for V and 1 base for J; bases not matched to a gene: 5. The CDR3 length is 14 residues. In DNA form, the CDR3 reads TGTGCCACCGCTGGGACAGGGGGTAACTATGGCTACACCTTC. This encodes CATAGTGGNYGYTF.

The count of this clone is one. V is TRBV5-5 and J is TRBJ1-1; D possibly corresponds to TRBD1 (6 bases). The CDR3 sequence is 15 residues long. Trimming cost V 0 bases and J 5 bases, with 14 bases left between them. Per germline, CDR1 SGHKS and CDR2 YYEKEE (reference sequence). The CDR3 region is CASSLGSQGRTEAFF. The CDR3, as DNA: TGTGCCAGCAGCTTGGGGAGTCAGGGGCGGACTGAAGCTTTCTTT.

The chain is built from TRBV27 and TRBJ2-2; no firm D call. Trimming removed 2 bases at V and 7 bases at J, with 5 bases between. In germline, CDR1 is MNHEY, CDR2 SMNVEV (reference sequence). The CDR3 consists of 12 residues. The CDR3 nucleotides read TGTGCCAGCAGTTTAAACCGCGGGGAGCTGTTTTTT. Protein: CASSLNRGELFF.

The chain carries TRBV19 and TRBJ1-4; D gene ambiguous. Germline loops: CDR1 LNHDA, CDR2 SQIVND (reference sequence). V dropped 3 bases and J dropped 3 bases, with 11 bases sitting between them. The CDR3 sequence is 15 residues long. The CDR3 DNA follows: TGTGCCAGTAGTATTGGCACTCCGTCTAATGAAAAACTGTTTTTT. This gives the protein CASSIGTPSNEKLFF.

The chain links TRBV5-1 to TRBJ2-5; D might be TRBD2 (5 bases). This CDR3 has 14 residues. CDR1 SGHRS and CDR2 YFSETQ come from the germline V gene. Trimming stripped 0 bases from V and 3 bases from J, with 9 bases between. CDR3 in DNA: TGCGCCAGCAGCTTGGTACTAGGAGAAGAGACCCAGTACTTC. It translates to CASSLVLGEETQYF.

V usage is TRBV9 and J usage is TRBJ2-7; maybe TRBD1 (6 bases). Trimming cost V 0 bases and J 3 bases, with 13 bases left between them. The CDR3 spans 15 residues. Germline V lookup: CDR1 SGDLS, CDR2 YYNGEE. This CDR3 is CASSVAIGGFYEQYF. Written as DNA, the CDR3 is TGTGCCAGCAGCGTAGCTATAGGGGGTTTCTACGAGCAGTACTTC.

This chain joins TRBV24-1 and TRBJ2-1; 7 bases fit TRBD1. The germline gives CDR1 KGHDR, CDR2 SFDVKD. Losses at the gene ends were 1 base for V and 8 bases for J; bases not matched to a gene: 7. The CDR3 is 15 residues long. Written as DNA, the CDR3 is TGTGCCACCAGTGATTTTAGACAGGGAGTCGATGAGCAGTTCTTC. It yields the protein CATSDFRQGVDEQFF.

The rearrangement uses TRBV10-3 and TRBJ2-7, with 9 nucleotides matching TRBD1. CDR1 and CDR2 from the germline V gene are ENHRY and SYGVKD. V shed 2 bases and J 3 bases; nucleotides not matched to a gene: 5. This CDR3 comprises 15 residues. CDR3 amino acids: CAISEGGQGHYEQYF. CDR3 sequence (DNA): TGTGCCATCAGTGAGGGGGGACAGGGCCACTACGAGCAGTACTTC.

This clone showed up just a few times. The CDR3 bases are TGTGCCAGCAGTAATACCCGGGGCCGGAGCAATCAGCCCCAGCATTTT. This codes for CASSNTRGRSNQPQHF. This chain links TRBV6-2 or TRBV6-3 with TRBJ1-5; weak D call: TRBD1 (5 bases). This CDR3 spans 16 amino acids. The V gene lost 5 bases and the J gene lost 1 base, with 15 bases spanning the gap. CDR1 is MNHEY, CDR2 SVGEGT, per germline.

CDR3 bases: TGTGCCAGCAGTCTAGGGGGGGGTACGAACACTGAAGCTTTCTTT. Translating gives CASSLGGGTNTEAFF. This chain connects TRBV7-8 to TRBJ1-1, with a weak D call TRBD1 (6 bases). The CDR3 loop spans 15 amino acids. Germline assignment: CDR1 SGHVS and CDR2 FQNEAQ. V was shortened by 6 bases and J by 1 base, with 15 bases between the two germline ends.

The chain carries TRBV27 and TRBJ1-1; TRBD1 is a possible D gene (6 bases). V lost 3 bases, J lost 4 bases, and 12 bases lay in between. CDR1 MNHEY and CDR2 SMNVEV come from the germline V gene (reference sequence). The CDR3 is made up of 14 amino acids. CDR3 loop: CASSFTGRATEAFF. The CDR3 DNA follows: TGTGCCAGCAGTTTCACAGGGCGGGCCACTGAAGCTTTCTTT.

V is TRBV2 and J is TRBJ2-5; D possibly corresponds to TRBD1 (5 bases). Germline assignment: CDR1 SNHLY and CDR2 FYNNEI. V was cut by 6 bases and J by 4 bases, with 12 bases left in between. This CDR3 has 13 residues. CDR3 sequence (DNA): TGTGCCAGCAGAGGCCAGGGAAGAGAGACCCAGTACTTC. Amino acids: CASRGQGRETQYF.

The CDR3 nucleotides read TGTGCCAGCAGTTATCTTGCCACAGGGGGCGAACAGCCCCAGCATTTT. The encoded protein is CASSYLATGGEQPQHF. The chain joins TRBV6-6 to TRBJ1-5; 9 bases are shared with TRBD1. V lost 3 bases, J lost 7 bases, and 10 bases stayed unmatched. CDR1 and CDR2 from the germline V gene are MNHNY and SVGAGI (reference sequence). CDR3 length: 16 residues.